This is a list of T cell receptor beta chains from one sample in a study of T cell responses to AZD1222 COVID-19 vaccine. Some clones are missing from TCRdb's copy, which holds only in-frame ones; the method was immunoSEQ multiplex PCR. The sample consists of roughly 45,000 clones, over 65% of them appearing once. Material: peripheral blood, obtained on day 0 of AZD1222 vaccination. These receptors were collected from an adult in good health. The CDR3 runs from the conserved cysteine through the conserved F or W. D genes are given only for firm matches. Part of the rows lack a size; the others show once, few, many or a class for expanded clones.

size,J,V,D,CDR3,DNA
NA,TRBJ2-1,TRBV19,NA,CASTLSGPVDNEQFF,TGTGCCAGTACCTTATCGGGCCCGGTGGACAATGAGCAGTTCTTC
NA,TRBJ1-3,TRBV7-2,TRBD1,CASSFTSTGFGNTIYF,TGTGCCAGCAGCTTCACCTCGACAGGGTTTGGAAACACCATATATTTT
few,TRBJ2-1,TRBV5-6,TRBD2,CASSLRLAGGVDEQFF,TGTGCCAGCAGCTTGAGACTAGCGGGAGGAGTCGATGAGCAGTTCTTC
NA,TRBJ2-2,TRBV28,TRBD1,CASSFFIPDRGAGELFF,TGTGCCAGCAGTTTTTTTATCCCGGACAGGGGTGCCGGGGAGCTGTTTTTT
once,TRBJ2-1,TRBV29-1,TRBD2,CSVMGGTSNNNEQFF,TGCAGCGTCATGGGGGGGACTAGCAATAACAATGAGCAGTTCTTC
NA,TRBJ1-4,TRBV5-1,NA,CASSLGQSTSTNEKLFF,TGCGCCAGCAGCCTAGGACAGTCAACCTCAACTAATGAAAAACTGTTTTTT
NA,TRBJ1-2,TRBV27,TRBD1,CASRLQGTGRDGYTF,TGTGCCAGCAGACTCCAAGGGACAGGGAGGGATGGCTACACCTTC
once,TRBJ1-4,TRBV7-2,NA,CASSFGWGEKLFF,TGTGCCAGCAGCTTTGGGTGGGGGGAAAAACTGTTTTTT
once,TRBJ1-2,TRBV29-1,TRBD1,CSVDPGQGAYGYTF,TGCAGCGTTGACCCGGGACAGGGAGCCTATGGCTACACCTTC
NA,TRBJ2-7,TRBV5-4,NA,CASSLGTGGTTEQYF,TGTGCCAGCAGCTTGGGGACAGGAGGGACTACCGAGCAGTACTTC
few,TRBJ2-3,TRBV5-1,TRBD2,CASRTSGRSTDTQYF,TGCGCCAGCAGGACTAGCGGGAGATCCACAGATACGCAGTATTTT
NA,TRBJ1-1,TRBV6-4,NA,CASSDPNWGTEAFF,TGTGCCAGCAGTGACCCCAACTGGGGCACTGAAGCTTTCTTT
NA,TRBJ2-1,TRBV19,TRBD1,CASSGPGQYNEQFF,TGTGCCAGTAGTGGGCCGGGACAGTACAATGAGCAGTTCTTC
few,TRBJ1-1,TRBV12-3/TRBV12-4,NA,CASTRTVNTEAFF,TGTGCCAGCACGAGGACGGTGAACACTGAAGCTTTCTTT
NA,TRBJ1-1,TRBV15,NA,CATSRGWTEAEAFF,TGTGCCACCAGCAGGGGTTGGACGGAGGCTGAAGCTTTCTTT
NA,TRBJ1-2,TRBV9,TRBD1,CASSSGGGQGSYGYTF,TGTGCCAGCAGCTCTGGCGGGGGACAGGGAAGCTATGGCTACACCTTC
NA,TRBJ2-1,TRBV24-1,TRBD2,CATSVAGEEQFF,TGTGCCACCAGCGTAGCGGGTGAGGAGCAGTTCTTC
NA,TRBJ2-3,TRBV2,NA,CASSVVGASGTDTQYF,TGTGCCAGCAGTGTTGTTGGGGCCAGTGGCACAGATACGCAGTATTTT
NA,TRBJ1-6,TRBV28,NA,CASSLQGPSPLHF,TGTGCCAGCAGTTTACAGGGCCCTTCACCCCTCCACTTT
NA,TRBJ1-5,TRBV28,TRBD1,CASSPDREYQPQHF,TGTGCCAGCAGTCCCGACAGGGAGTATCAGCCCCAGCATTTT
NA,TRBJ2-3,TRBV24-1,NA,CATSDLRRGSDTQYF,TGTGCCACCAGTGATTTGCGTCGGGGCTCAGATACGCAGTATTTT
NA,TRBJ1-1,TRBV2,NA,CASYRGGSTEAFF,TGTGCCAGCTACCGGGGGGGGAGCACTGAAGCTTTCTTT
once,TRBJ1-6,TRBV14,NA,CASSQDLGLSSLHF,TGTGCCAGCAGCCAAGATTTAGGATTATCTTCCCTCCACTTT
few,TRBJ1-1,TRBV7-9,NA,CASSLWAEAFF,TGTGCCAGCAGCTTATGGGCAGAAGCTTTCTTT